One T cell receptor (beta chain) is described in this entry. The target antigen is unknown. The data originate from a study of long-term antiretroviral therapy in people with HIV. General study findings and limits: Post-ART samples showed increased diversity that remained below transplant donor control levels. Clonal populations expanded prior to ART predominated within the repertoire at all time points.

Survey-level immunoSEQ v3.0 assays were run. Here immunoSEQ multiplex PCR was the method, and the copy in TCRdb shows in-frame clones only, minus some. The sample comprises about 25,000 clones, under 80% of which are singletons, and approximately 10% rests with the top ten. Trimming took 3 bases from V and 4 from J, leaving 10 bases between them. The CDR3 consists of 14 residues. The germline gives CDR1 SGHVS, CDR2 FQNEAQ. The specimen was unsorted PBMCs, collected 1.1 years before starting antiretroviral therapy. The TCR originated in a woman between 40 and 50 years old with HIV. V is TRBV7-8 and J is TRBJ1-3; the D is unclear. This chain's CDR3 is CASSLEDAGNTIYF. The DNA of the CDR3 is TGTGCCAGCAGCTTGGAGGATGCCGGAAACACCATATATTTT.